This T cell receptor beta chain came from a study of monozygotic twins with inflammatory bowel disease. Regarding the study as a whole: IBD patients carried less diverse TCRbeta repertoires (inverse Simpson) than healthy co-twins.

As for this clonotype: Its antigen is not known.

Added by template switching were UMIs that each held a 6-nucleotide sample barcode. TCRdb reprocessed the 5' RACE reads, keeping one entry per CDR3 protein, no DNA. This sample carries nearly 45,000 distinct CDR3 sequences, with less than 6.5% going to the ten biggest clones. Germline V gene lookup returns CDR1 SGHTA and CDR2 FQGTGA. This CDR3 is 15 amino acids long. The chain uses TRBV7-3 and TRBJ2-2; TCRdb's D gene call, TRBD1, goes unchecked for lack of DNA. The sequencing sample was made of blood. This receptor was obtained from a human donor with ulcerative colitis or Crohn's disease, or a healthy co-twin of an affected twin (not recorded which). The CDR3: CASSPAGAGAGELFF.